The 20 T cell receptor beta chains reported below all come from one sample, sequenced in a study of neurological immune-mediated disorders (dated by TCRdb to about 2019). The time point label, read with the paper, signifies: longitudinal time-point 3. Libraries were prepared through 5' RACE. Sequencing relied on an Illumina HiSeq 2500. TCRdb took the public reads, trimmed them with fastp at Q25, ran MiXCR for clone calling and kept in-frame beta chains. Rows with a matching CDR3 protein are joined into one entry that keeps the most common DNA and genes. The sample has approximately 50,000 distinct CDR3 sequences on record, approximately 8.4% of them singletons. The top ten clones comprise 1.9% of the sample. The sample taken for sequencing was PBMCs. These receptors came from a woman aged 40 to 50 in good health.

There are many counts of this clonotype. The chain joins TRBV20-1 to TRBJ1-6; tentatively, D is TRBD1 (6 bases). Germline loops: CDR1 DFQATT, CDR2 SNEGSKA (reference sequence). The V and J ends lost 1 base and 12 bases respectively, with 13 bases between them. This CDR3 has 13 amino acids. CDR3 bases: TGCAGTGCTAGAGTCGGGGGCCGCCTACCCCTCCACTTT. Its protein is CSARVGGRLPLHF.

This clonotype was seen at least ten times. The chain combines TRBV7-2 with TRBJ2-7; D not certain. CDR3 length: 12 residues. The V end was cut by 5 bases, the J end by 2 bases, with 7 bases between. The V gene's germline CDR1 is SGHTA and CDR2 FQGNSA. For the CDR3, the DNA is TGTGCCAGCAGCCGCGGCCCCTACGAGCAGTACTTC. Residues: CASSRGPYEQYF.

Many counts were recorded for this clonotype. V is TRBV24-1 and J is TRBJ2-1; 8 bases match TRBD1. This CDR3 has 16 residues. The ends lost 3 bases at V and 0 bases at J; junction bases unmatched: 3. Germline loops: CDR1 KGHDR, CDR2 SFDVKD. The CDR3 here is CATSDGQGSSYNEQFF. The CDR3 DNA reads TGTGCCACCAGTGATGGACAGGGTAGCTCCTACAATGAGCAGTTCTTC.

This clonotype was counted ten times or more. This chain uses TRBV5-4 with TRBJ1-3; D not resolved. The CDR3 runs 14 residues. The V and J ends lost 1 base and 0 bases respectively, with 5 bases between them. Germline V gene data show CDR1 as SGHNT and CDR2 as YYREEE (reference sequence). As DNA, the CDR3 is TGTGCCAGCAGCTTGATGTCCTCTGGAAACACCATATATTTT. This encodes CASSLMSSGNTIYF.

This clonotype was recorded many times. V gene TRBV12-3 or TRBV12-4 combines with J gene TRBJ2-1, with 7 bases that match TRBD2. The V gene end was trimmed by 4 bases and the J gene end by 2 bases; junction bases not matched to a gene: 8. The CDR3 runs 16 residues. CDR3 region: CASSWELRGAYNEQFF. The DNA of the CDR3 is TGTGCCAGCAGTTGGGAACTCCGGGGGGCCTACAATGAGCAGTTCTTC.

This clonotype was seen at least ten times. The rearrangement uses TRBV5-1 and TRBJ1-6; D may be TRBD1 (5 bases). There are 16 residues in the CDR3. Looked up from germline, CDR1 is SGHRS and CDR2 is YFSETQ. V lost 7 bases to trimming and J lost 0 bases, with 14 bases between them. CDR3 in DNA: TGCGCCAGCGGTCAGGGCCCGAGCTCCTATAATTCACCCCTCCACTTT. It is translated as CASGQGPSSYNSPLHF.

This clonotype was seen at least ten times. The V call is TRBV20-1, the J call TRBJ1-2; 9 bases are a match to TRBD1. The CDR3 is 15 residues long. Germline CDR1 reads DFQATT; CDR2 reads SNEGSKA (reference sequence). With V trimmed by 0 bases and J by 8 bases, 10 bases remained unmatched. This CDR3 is CSARDLDRGASGYTF. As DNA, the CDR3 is TGCAGTGCTAGAGATCTGGACAGGGGTGCGTCGGGCTACACCTTC.

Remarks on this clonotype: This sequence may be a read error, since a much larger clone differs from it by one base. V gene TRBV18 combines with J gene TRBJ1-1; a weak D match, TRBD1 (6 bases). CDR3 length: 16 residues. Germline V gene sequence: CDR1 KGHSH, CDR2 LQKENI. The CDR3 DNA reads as TGTGCCAGCTCACTTATATCAGGGGAAGGGAACACTGGAGCTTTCTTT. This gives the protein CASSLISGEGNTGAFF.

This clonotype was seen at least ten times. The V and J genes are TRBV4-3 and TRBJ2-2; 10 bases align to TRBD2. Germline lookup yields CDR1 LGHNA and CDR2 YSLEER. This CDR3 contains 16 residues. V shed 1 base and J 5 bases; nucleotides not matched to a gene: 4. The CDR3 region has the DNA TGCGCCAGCAGCCAAGTGGCGGGACTAGCGACCGGGGAGCTGTTTTTT. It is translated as CASSQVAGLATGELFF.

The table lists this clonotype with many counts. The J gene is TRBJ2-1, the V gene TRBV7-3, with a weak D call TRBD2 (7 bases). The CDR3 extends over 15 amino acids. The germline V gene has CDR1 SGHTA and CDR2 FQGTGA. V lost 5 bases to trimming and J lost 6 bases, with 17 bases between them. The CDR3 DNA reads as TGTGCCAGCAGCCCGACGGGGGGCCGCATCAATGAGCAGTTCTTC. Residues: CASSPTGGRINEQFF. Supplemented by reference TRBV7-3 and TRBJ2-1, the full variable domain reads GAGVSQTPSNKVTEKGKYVELRCDPISGHTALYWYRQSLGQGPEFLIYFQGTGAADDSGLPNDRFFAVRPEGSVSTLKIQRTERGDSAVYLCASSPTGGRINEQFFGPGTRLTVL.

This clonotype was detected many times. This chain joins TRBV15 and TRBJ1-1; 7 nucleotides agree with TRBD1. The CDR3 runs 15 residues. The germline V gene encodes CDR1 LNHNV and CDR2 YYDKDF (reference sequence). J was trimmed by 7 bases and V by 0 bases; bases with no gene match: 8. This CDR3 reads CATSRDPQGWVEAFF. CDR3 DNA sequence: TGTGCCACCAGCAGAGATCCACAGGGGTGGGTTGAAGCTTTCTTT.

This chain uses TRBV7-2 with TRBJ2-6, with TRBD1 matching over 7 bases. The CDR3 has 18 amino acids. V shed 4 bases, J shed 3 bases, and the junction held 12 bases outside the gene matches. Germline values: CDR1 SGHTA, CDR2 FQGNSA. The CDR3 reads CASSSRSWDSVGANVLTF. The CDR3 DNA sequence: TGTGCCAGCAGCTCAAGGTCCTGGGACAGTGTTGGGGCCAACGTCCTGACTTTC. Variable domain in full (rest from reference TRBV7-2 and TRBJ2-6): GAGVSQSPSNKVTEKGKDVELRCDPISGHTALYWYRQSLGQGLEFLIYFQGNSAPDKSGLPSDRFSAERTGGSVSTLTIQRTQQEDSAVYLCASSSRSWDSVGANVLTFGAGSRLTVL.

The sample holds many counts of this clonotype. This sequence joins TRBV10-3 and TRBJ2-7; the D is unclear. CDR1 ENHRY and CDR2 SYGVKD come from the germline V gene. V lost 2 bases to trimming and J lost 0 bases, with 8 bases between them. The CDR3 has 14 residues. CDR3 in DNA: TGTGCCATCAGTGAGCGGGCGGACTCCTACGAGCAGTACTTC. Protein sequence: CAISERADSYEQYF.

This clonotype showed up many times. CDR3 coding DNA: TGTGCCAGCAGCAAGGGTAGCAATCAGCCCCAGCATTTT. It encodes CASSKGSNQPQHF. V and J are TRBV3-1 and TRBJ1-5; D is unclear. Germline V gene sequence: CDR1 LGHDT, CDR2 YNNKEL (reference sequence). This CDR3 region has 13 residues. V lost 5 bases and J lost 0, with 5 bases in between. Using reference TRBV3-1 and TRBJ1-5 for the parts outside the CDR3, the full variable domain is DTAVSQTPKYLVTQMGNDKSIKCEQNLGHDTMYWYKQDSKKFLKIMFSYNNKELIINETVPNRFSPKSPDKAHLNLHINSLELGDSAVYFCASSKGSNQPQHFGDGTRLSIL.

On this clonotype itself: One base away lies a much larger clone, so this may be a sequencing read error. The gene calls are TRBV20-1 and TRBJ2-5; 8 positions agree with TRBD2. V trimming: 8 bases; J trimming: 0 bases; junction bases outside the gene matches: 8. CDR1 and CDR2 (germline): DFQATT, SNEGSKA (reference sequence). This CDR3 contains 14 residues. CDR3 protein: CSSEPAGDQETQYF. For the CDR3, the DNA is TGCAGTTCCGAACCAGCGGGGGACCAAGAGACCCAGTACTTC.

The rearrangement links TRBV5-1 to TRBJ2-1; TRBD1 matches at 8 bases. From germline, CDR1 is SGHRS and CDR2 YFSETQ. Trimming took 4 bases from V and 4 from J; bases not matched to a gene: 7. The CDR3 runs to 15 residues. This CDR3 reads CASSSRTGPYNEQFF. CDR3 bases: TGCGCCAGCAGCAGTAGGACAGGGCCGTACAATGAGCAGTTCTTC.

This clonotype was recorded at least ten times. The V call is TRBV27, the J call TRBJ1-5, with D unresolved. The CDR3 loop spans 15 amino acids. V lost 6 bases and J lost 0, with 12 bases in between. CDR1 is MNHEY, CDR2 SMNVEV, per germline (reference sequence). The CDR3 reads CASRAAWISNQPQHF. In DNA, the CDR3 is TGTGCCAGCAGGGCAGCCTGGATTAGCAATCAGCCCCAGCATTTT.

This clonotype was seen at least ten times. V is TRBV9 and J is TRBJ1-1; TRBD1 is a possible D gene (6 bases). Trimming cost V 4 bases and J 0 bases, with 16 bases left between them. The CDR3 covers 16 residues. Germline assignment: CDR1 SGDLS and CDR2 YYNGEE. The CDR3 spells CASSLGGGPMNTEAFF. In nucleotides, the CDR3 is TGTGCCAGCAGCCTGGGGGGGGGGCCTATGAACACTGAAGCTTTCTTT.

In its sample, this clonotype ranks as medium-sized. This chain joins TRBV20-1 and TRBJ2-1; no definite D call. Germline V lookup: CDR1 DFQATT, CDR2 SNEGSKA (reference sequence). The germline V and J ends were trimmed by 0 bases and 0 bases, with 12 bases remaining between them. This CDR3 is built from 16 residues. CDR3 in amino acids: CSARDLGTASYNEQFF. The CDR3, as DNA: TGCAGTGCTAGAGATCTAGGCACTGCCTCCTACAATGAGCAGTTCTTC.

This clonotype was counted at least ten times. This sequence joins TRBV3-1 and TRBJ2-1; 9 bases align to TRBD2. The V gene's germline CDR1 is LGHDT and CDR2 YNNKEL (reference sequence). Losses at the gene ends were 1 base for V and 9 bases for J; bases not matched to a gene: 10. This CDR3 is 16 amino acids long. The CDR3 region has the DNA TGTGCCAGCAGCCAAGTCCGCGGGGGGGCCCCCGGTGAGCAGTTCTTC. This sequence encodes CASSQVRGGAPGEQFF.